This T cell receptor (beta chain) emerged from a study of somatic mutations in cytotoxic T cells in rheumatoid arthritis. Libraries were prepared by immunoSEQ multiplex PCR; TCRdb keeps only in-frame clonotypes and omits some of them. The table has about 10,000 clones, about 82% seen once; the top ten hold roughly 7.1%. This TCR derives from an adult with rheumatoid arthritis. Sequencing was done on a sample of CD8+ T cells sorted from blood.

This chain's CDR3 is CASSPFTTKRGNTDTQYF. The CDR3 region has the DNA TGTGCCAGCTCACCATTTACGACAAAGAGGGGGAACACAGATACGCAGTATTTT. The chain recombines TRBV18 with TRBJ2-3, with D perhaps TRBD1 (6 bases). CDR1 and CDR2 (germline): KGHSH, LQKENI. The CDR3 runs to 18 residues. V gave up 2 bases and J gave up 2 bases, with 20 bases separating them.